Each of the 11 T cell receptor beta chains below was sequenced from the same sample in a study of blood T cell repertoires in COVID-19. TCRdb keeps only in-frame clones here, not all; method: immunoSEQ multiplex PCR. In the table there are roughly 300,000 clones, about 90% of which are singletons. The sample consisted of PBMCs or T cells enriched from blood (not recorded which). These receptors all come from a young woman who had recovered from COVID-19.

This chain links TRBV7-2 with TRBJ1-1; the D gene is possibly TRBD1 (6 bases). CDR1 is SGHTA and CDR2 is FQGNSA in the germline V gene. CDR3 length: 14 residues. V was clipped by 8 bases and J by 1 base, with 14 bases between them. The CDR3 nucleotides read TGTGCCAGCTCAGCACAGGGAACGAACACTGAAGCTTTCTTT. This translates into CASSAQGTNTEAFF.

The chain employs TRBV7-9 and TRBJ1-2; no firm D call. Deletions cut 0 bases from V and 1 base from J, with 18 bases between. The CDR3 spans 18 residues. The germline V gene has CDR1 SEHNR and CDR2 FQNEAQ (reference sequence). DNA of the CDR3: TGTGCCAGCAGCTTAGCGATGGTCCGGGTCCGATTTAACTATGGCTACACCTTC. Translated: CASSLAMVRVRFNYGYTF.

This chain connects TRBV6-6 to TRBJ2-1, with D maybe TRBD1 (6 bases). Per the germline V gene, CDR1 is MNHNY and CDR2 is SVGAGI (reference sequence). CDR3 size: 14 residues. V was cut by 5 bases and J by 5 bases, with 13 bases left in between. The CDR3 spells CASSSRGQHNEQFF. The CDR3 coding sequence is TGTGCCAGCAGTAGTCGGGGACAACACAATGAGCAGTTCTTC.

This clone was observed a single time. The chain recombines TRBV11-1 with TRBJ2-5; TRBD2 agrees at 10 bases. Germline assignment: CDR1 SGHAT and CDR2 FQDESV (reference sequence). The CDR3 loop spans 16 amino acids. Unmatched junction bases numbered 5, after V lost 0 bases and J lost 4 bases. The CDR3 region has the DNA TGTGCCAGCAGCTTAGCGGCTAGCGGGGGCCGAGAGACCCAGTACTTC. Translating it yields CASSLAASGGRETQYF.

The CDR3 loop reads CSVEDLGGYGYTF. CDR3 sequence (DNA): TGCAGCGTTGAAGATCTGGGGGGGTATGGCTACACCTTC. V is TRBV29-1 and J is TRBJ1-2, with D perhaps matching TRBD1 (5 bases). This CDR3 is built from 13 residues. Germline V gene lookup returns CDR1 SQVTM and CDR2 ANQGSEA. Trimming took 0 bases from V and 5 from J, leaving 10 bases between them.

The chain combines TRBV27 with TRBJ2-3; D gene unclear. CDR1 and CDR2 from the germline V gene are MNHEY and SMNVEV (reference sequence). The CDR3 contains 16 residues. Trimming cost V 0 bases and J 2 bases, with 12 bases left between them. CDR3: CASSLSMAPLTDTQYF. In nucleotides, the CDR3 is TGTGCCAGCAGTTTATCGATGGCACCGCTCACAGATACGCAGTATTTT.

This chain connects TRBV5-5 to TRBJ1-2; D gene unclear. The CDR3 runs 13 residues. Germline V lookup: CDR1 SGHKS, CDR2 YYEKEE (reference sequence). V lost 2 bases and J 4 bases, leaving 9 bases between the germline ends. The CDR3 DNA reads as TGTGCCAGCAGCTTCGGTACTCTCTATGGCTACACCTTC. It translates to CASSFGTLYGYTF.

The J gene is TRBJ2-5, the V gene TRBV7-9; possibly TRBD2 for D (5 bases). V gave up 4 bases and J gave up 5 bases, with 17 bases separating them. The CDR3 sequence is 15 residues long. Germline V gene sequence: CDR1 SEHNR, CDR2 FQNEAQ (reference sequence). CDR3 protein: CASSYGLASRETQYF. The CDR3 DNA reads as TGTGCCAGCAGCTACGGACTCGCATCCAGGGAGACCCAGTACTTC.

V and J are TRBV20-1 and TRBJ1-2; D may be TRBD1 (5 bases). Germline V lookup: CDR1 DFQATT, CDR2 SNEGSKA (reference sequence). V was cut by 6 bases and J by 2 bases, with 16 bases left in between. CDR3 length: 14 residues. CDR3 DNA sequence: TGCAGTGCCAGTTTAGGGGCAGGGAACTATGGCTACACCTTC. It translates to CSASLGAGNYGYTF.

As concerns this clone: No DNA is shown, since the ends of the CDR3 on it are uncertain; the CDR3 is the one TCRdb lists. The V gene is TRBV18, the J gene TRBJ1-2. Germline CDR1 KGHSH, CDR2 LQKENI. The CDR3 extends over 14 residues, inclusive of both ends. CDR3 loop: CASSPSGREGGYTF.

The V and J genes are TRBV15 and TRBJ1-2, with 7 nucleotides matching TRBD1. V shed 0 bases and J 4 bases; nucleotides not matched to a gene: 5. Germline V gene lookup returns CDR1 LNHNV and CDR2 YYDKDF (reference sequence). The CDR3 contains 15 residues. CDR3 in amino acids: CATSRDRTGAYGYTF. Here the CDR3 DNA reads TGTGCCACCAGCAGAGACCGCACAGGGGCCTATGGCTACACCTTC.